A selection of T cell receptor beta chains follows, all from one sample in a study of T cells after posttransplantation cyclophosphamide. Assay used: immunoSEQ multiplex PCR; TCRdb lists only in-frame clones, some missing. The sample shows under 15,000 clones, approximately 82% of them seen only once. Specimen: PBMCs, collected about 370 days after allogeneic stem cell transplant with calcineurin inhibitor and methotrexate. The receptors shown here come from a male patient aged 30 to 39 who received an allogeneic stem cell transplant from an unrelated donor, was CMV-positive, and had acute GVHD only. Some T cells may possibly be graft donor cells. CDR3s include the opening cysteine and the closing phenylalanine or tryptophan. The order of the fields is CDR3 length, V gene, D gene, clone size, J gene, CDR3 protein, CDR3 DNA. A D gene is named only where the DNA matches it firmly. Where a row states a size, it is once, few, many or the class of an expanded clone; other rows omit it.

CDR3 length: 17; V gene: TRBV27; D gene: TRBD2; clone size: .; J gene: TRBJ2-1; CDR3 protein: CASRKEVAGGLYNEQFF; CDR3 DNA: TGTGCCAGCAGGAAAGAGGTAGCGGGGGGCCTCTACAATGAGCAGTTCTTC
CDR3 length: 14; V gene: TRBV30; D gene: .; clone size: .; J gene: TRBJ1-2; CDR3 protein: CAWTREGILKGYTF; CDR3 DNA: TGTGCCTGGACCAGGGAGGGGATATTGAAGGGCTACACCTTC
CDR3 length: 14; V gene: TRBV6-1; D gene: TRBD2; clone size: once; J gene: TRBJ2-7; CDR3 protein: CASSAGLAIGEQYF; CDR3 DNA: TGTGCCAGCAGTGCGGGACTAGCAATAGGCGAGCAGTACTTC
CDR3 length: 13; V gene: TRBV6-1; D gene: .; clone size: .; J gene: TRBJ1-1; CDR3 protein: CASRPTGFTEAFF; CDR3 DNA: TGTGCCAGCAGACCCACAGGGTTCACTGAAGCTTTCTTT
CDR3 length: 17; V gene: TRBV4-1; D gene: TRBD1; clone size: .; J gene: TRBJ1-1; CDR3 protein: CASSPQGAGPMNTEAFF; CDR3 DNA: TGCGCCAGCAGCCCCCAGGGGGCAGGACCCATGAACACTGAAGCTTTCTTT
CDR3 length: 15; V gene: TRBV5-6; D gene: TRBD2; clone size: .; J gene: TRBJ2-3; CDR3 protein: CASSDLAGGTDTQYF; CDR3 DNA: TGTGCCAGCAGCGATCTAGCGGGGGGCACAGATACGCAGTATTTT
CDR3 length: 18; V gene: TRBV5-6; D gene: TRBD1; clone size: .; J gene: TRBJ2-7; CDR3 protein: CASSLWPRTGQITYEQYF; CDR3 DNA: TGTGCCAGCAGCTTGTGGCCGCGGACAGGCCAAATAACCTACGAGCAGTACTTC
CDR3 length: 16; V gene: TRBV4-2; D gene: TRBD2; clone size: once; J gene: TRBJ2-1; CDR3 protein: CASSQDRAGGRDEQFF; CDR3 DNA: TGTGCCAGCAGCCAAGATCGGGCGGGAGGGCGGGATGAGCAGTTCTTC
CDR3 length: 14; V gene: TRBV5-4; D gene: .; clone size: .; J gene: TRBJ2-7; CDR3 protein: CASSPSSLTYEQYF; CDR3 DNA: TGTGCCAGCAGCCCTTCGTCCCTTACCTACGAGCAGTACTTC
CDR3 length: 15; V gene: TRBV9; D gene: .; clone size: .; J gene: TRBJ1-2; CDR3 protein: CASSVVGGGNYGYTF; CDR3 DNA: TGTGCCAGCAGCGTAGTGGGAGGGGGAAACTATGGCTACACCTTC
CDR3 length: 14; V gene: TRBV7-2; D gene: .; clone size: .; J gene: TRBJ2-7; CDR3 protein: CASSSTRGLREQYF; CDR3 DNA: TGTGCCAGCAGCTCGACCAGGGGATTGAGGGAGCAGTACTTC
CDR3 length: 11; V gene: TRBV29-1; D gene: TRBD1; clone size: .; J gene: TRBJ1-2; CDR3 protein: CSVGDRGGYTF; CDR3 DNA: TGCAGCGTTGGGGACAGGGGGGGCTACACCTTC
CDR3 length: 14; V gene: TRBV19; D gene: .; clone size: few; J gene: TRBJ1-1; CDR3 protein: CASSIAVQGTEAFF; CDR3 DNA: TGTGCCAGTAGTATAGCTGTACAGGGAACTGAAGCTTTCTTT
CDR3 length: 15; V gene: TRBV6-4; D gene: .; clone size: .; J gene: TRBJ2-1; CDR3 protein: CASSDGGASYNEQFF; CDR3 DNA: TGTGCCAGCAGTGACGGGGGGGCCTCCTACAATGAGCAGTTCTTC
CDR3 length: 15; V gene: TRBV19; D gene: TRBD1; clone size: once; J gene: TRBJ1-2; CDR3 protein: CASSIFRDRYYGYTF; CDR3 DNA: TGTGCCAGTAGTATATTCCGGGACAGATACTATGGCTACACCTTC
CDR3 length: 18; V gene: TRBV6-1; D gene: TRBD1; clone size: once; J gene: TRBJ2-7; CDR3 protein: CASSEQPGTGASSYEQYF; CDR3 DNA: TGTGCCAGCAGTGAACAGCCGGGGACAGGGGCGAGCTCCTACGAGCAGTACTTC
CDR3 length: 15; V gene: TRBV19; D gene: .; clone size: large; J gene: TRBJ2-1; CDR3 protein: CASSPVAGSYNEQFF; CDR3 DNA: TGTGCCAGTAGTCCCGTGGCTGGCTCCTACAATGAGCAGTTCTTC
CDR3 length: 16; V gene: TRBV5-1; D gene: TRBD1; clone size: few; J gene: TRBJ2-7; CDR3 protein: CASTLDWTGGLNEQYF; CDR3 DNA: TGCGCCAGCACCTTGGATTGGACAGGGGGCCTCAACGAGCAGTACTTC
CDR3 length: 15; V gene: TRBV7-8; D gene: TRBD1; clone size: .; J gene: TRBJ2-5; CDR3 protein: CASSAGGRSQETQYF; CDR3 DNA: TGTGCCAGCAGCGCAGGGGGCAGGTCCCAAGAGACCCAGTACTTC
CDR3 length: 16; V gene: TRBV9; D gene: TRBD1; clone size: .; J gene: TRBJ1-1; CDR3 protein: CASSSFPGQGRAEAFF; CDR3 DNA: TGTGCCAGCAGCTCCTTCCCGGGACAGGGGCGGGCTGAAGCTTTCTTT
CDR3 length: 16; V gene: TRBV5-5; D gene: TRBD1; clone size: .; J gene: TRBJ2-1; CDR3 protein: CASSKQGQPSYNEQFF; CDR3 DNA: TGTGCCAGCAGCAAACAGGGACAGCCTTCCTACAATGAGCAGTTCTTC
CDR3 length: 12; V gene: TRBV10-3; D gene: TRBD1; clone size: .; J gene: TRBJ2-7; CDR3 protein: CAITGTGPEQYF; CDR3 DNA: TGTGCCATCACTGGGACAGGGCCTGAGCAGTACTTC
CDR3 length: 16; V gene: TRBV7-6; D gene: TRBD2; clone size: .; J gene: TRBJ2-5; CDR3 protein: CASSLDQRGAQETQYF; CDR3 DNA: TGTGCCAGCAGCTTGGATCAGCGGGGGGCCCAAGAGACCCAGTACTTC
CDR3 length: 15; V gene: TRBV19; D gene: TRBD1; clone size: .; J gene: TRBJ1-2; CDR3 protein: CASSAGTGVAGGYTF; CDR3 DNA: TGTGCCAGTAGTGCCGGGACAGGGGTTGCCGGCGGCTACACCTTC
CDR3 length: 12; V gene: TRBV5-1; D gene: .; clone size: .; J gene: TRBJ1-4; CDR3 protein: CASTDSNEKLFF; CDR3 DNA: TGCGCCAGCACGGACAGTAATGAAAAACTGTTTTTT
CDR3 length: 15; V gene: TRBV30; D gene: TRBD2; clone size: .; J gene: TRBJ2-3; CDR3 protein: CAWSGRGGRTDTQYF; CDR3 DNA: TGTGCCTGGAGTGGCCGAGGCGGGAGGACAGATACGCAGTATTTT
CDR3 length: 13; V gene: TRBV28; D gene: .; clone size: .; J gene: TRBJ2-2; CDR3 protein: CAMRDQYTGELFF; CDR3 DNA: TGTGCCATGCGGGACCAATACACCGGGGAGCTGTTTTTT
CDR3 length: 12; V gene: TRBV27; D gene: .; clone size: .; J gene: TRBJ1-5; CDR3 protein: CASSSFDQPQHF; CDR3 DNA: TGTGCCAGCAGTTCTTTTGATCAGCCCCAGCATTTT